A selection of T cell receptor beta chains follows, all from one sample in a study of shared clonotypes between healthy human individuals. The method was immunoSEQ multiplex PCR; TCRdb's version includes in-frame clones alone and lacks a portion of them. The sample carries approximately 1.5 million clones, about 98.5% recorded once. Sequenced input: naive CD4+ T cells sorted from blood. All receptors come from a man in his thirties or forties in good health. Both conserved end residues are part of each CDR3. The D gene is left open where the match is weak.

TRBJ2-3 TRBV11-2 . TGTGCCAGCAGCTTAGATTTGGGGGATACGCAGTATTTT CASSLDLGDTQYF
TRBJ2-2 TRBV27 . TGTGCCAGCAGTTCCCTTAGTGGACGGGAGAGTGGGGAGCTGTTTTTT CASSSLSGRESGELFF
TRBJ1-2 TRBV15 . TGTGCCACCAGCAGCCGATCAGGCCTGGGGTCCTATGGCTACACCTTC CATSSRSGLGSYGYTF
TRBJ1-2 TRBV5-6 TRBD1 TGTGCCAGCAGCTACAAGGACAGGGAAGATGGCTACACCTTC CASSYKDREDGYTF
TRBJ2-3 TRBV5-1 TRBD2 TGCGCCAGCAGCGGGACTACCGGCACAGATACGCAGTATTTT CASSGTTGTDTQYF
TRBJ2-3 TRBV5-4 TRBD2 TGTGCCAGCAGCTCTCCACCGGGACTAGCAACAGATACGCAGTATTTT CASSSPPGLATDTQYF
TRBJ2-7 TRBV5-4 . TGTGCCAGCAGCTTGGTGGCGGGCACGGATTACGAGCAGTACTTC CASSLVAGTDYEQYF
TRBJ2-1 TRBV5-1 TRBD2 TGCGCCAGCAGCTGGACTAGCGGGAGGGTCTACAATGAGCAGTTCTTC CASSWTSGRVYNEQFF
TRBJ2-3 TRBV5-5 TRBD2 TGTGCCAGCAGCCGGGGACTAGCGGGAGGCCTCTCGAGCACAGATACGCAGTATTTT CASSRGLAGGLSSTDTQYF
TRBJ2-7 TRBV9 . TGTGCCAGCACCCCTACTAGCAGCTCCTACGAGCAGTACTTC CASTPTSSSYEQYF
TRBJ2-7 TRBV27 . TGTGCCAGCAGTTCCCCTAACAGGATCCTCCAGTACTTC CASSSPNRILQYF
TRBJ2-3 TRBV11-3 . TGTGCCAGCAGATCTGCCGGGACACTTAGCACAGATACGCAGTATTTT CASRSAGTLSTDTQYF